This TCR beta chain stems from a study of T-cell reconstitution after alpha-beta-depleted transplantation in children. Preparing the TCRbeta library involved the use of unique molecular identifiers. Using its own MiXCR run on the PCR reads, TCRdb lists one record per CDR3 protein. The repertoire holds 190,000 or so distinct CDR3 sequences, with approximately 15% as singletons. This clonotype was observed at least ten times. The germline V gene has CDR1 LNHNV and CDR2 YYDKDF (reference sequence). V was cut by 6 bases and J by 8 bases, with 20 bases left in between. The CDR3 length is 15 residues. This rearrangement joins TRBV15 to TRBJ2-1; D is unclear. The sample was PBMCs from the stem cell graft donor, taken from the stem cell graft. This receptor was identified in a human donor who donated a stem cell graft to a child with acute lymphoblastic leukemia. The CDR3 protein is CATSRRLDPLDEQFF. CDR3 DNA sequence: TGTGCCACCAGTCGTAGATTGGACCCCCTGGATGAGCAGTTCTTC.